This TCR beta chain was retrieved from a study of radiation and T cells in renal cell carcinoma. This clone was seen a few times. CDR1 is SEHNR and CDR2 is FQNEAQ in the germline V gene (reference sequence). V was clipped by 2 bases and J by 1 base, with 5 bases between them. This CDR3 is built from 13 residues. The assay was immunoSEQ multiplex PCR, and TCRdb's table has in-frame clones only and misses some. The table includes 15,000 to 20,000 clones, around 55% detected once. Treatment in this sample: 15 Gy SBRT to primary tumor, nephrectomy 4 weeks later. The rearrangement joins TRBV7-9 to TRBJ1-1; D is uncertain. The starting material was tumor tissue, obtained from a patient whose treatment included radiotherapy and nephrectomy. This receptor was taken from a man between 50 and 59 years old with renal cell carcinoma. DNA for the CDR3: TGTGCCAGCAGCTTACTACAGAACACTGAAGCTTTCTTT. It translates to CASSLLQNTEAFF.